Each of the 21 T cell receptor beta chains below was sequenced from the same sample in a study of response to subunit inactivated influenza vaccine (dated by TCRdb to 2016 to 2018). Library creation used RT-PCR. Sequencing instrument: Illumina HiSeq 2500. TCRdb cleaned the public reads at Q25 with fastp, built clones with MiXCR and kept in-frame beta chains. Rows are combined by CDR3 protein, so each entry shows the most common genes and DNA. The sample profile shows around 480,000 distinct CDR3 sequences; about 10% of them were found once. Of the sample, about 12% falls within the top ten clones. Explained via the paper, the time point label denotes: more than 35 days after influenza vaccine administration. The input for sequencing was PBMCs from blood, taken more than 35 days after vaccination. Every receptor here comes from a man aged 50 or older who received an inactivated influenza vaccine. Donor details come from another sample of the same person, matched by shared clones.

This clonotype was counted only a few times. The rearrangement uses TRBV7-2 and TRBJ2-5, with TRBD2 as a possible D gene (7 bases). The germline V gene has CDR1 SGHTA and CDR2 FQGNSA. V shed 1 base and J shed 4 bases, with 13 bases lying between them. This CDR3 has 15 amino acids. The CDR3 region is CASSLVGGASETQYF. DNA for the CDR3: TGTGCCAGCAGCTTAGTAGGGGGGGCCTCAGAGACCCAGTACTTC.

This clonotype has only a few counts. CDR3: CASSSNRGAGGYTF. The CDR3 DNA follows: TGTGCCAGCAGTTCCAATCGGGGGGCGGGAGGCTACACCTTC. The rearrangement joins TRBV6-5 to TRBJ1-2, with D maybe TRBD1 (6 bases). V was pared by 4 bases and J by 8 bases, with 17 bases between. Looked up from germline, CDR1 is MNHEY and CDR2 is SVGAGI. This CDR3 has 14 amino acids.

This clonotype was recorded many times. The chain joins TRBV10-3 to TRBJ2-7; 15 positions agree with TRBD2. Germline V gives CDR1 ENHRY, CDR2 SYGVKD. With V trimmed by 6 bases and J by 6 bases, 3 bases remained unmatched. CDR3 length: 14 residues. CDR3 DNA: TGTGCCATCAGGCCGGGACTAGCGGGAGGCGAGCAGTACTTC. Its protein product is CAIRPGLAGGEQYF.

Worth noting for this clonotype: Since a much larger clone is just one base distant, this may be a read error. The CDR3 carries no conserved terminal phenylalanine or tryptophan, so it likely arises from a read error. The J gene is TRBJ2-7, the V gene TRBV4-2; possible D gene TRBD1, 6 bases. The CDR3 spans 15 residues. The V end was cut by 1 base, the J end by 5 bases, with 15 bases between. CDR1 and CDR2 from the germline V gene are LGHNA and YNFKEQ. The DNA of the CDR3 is TGTGCCAGCAGCCAAGCACGAACAGGGAGCGACGAGCAGTACCTC. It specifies CASSQARTGSDEQYL.

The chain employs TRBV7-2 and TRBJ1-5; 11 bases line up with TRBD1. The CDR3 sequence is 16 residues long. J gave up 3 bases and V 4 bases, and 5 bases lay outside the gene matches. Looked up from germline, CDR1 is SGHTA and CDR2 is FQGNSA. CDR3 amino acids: CASSSRTGGHNQPQHF. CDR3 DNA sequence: TGTGCCAGCAGCTCGAGGACAGGGGGCCACAATCAGCCCCAGCATTTT.

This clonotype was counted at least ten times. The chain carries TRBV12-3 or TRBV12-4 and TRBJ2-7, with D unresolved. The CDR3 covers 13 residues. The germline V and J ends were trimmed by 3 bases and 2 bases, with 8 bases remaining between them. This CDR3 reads CASSFPGAYEQYF. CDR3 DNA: TGTGCCAGCAGTTTTCCGGGTGCCTACGAGCAGTACTTC.

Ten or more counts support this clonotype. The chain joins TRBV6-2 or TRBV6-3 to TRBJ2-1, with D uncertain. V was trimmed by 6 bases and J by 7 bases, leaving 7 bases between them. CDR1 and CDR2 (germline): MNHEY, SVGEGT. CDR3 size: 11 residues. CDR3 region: CASSLLNEQFF. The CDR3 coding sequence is TGTGCCAGCAGCCTTCTTAATGAGCAGTTCTTC.

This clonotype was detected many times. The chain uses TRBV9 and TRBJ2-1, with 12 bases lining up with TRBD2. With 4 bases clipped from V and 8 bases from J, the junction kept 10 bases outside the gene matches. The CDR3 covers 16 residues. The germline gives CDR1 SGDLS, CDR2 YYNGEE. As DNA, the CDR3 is TGTGCCAGCAGCAACGCACTAGCGGGAGGTCAGGATGAGCAGTTCTTC. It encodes CASSNALAGGQDEQFF.

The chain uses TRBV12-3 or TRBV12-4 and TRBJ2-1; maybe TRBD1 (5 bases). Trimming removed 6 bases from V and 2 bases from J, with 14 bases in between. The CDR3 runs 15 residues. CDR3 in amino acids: CASRIDRLTYNEQFF. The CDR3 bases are TGTGCCAGCAGGATTGACAGACTTACCTACAATGAGCAGTTCTTC.

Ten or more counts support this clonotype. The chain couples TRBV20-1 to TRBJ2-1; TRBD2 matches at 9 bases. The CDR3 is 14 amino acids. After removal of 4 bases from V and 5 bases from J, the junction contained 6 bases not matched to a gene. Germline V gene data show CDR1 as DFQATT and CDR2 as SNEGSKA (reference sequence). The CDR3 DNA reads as TGCAGTGCTACCCCGGGACTAGCCAACAATGAGCAGTTCTTC. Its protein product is CSATPGLANNEQFF.

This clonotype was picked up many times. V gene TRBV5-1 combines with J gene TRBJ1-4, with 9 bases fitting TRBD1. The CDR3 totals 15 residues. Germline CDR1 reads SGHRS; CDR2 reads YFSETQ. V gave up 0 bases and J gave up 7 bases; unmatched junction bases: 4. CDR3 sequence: CASSLDRGRSEKLFF. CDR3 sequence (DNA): TGCGCCAGCAGCTTGGACAGGGGGCGAAGTGAAAAACTGTTTTTT.

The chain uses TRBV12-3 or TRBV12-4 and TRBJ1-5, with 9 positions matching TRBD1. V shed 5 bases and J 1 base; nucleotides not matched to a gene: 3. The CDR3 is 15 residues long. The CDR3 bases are TGTGCCAGCAGTGATACAGGGGGCAGCAATCAGCCCCAGCATTTT. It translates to CASSDTGGSNQPQHF.

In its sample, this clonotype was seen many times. The CDR3 protein is CASSSTVNTEAFF. The CDR3 DNA is TGTGCCAGCAGCTCCACAGTGAACACTGAAGCTTTCTTT. The rearrangement uses TRBV5-6 and TRBJ1-1, with D unresolved. This CDR3 is 13 amino acids long. Trimming left V 3 bases short and J 0 bases short, with 6 bases between. Germline values: CDR1 SGHDT, CDR2 YYEEEE.

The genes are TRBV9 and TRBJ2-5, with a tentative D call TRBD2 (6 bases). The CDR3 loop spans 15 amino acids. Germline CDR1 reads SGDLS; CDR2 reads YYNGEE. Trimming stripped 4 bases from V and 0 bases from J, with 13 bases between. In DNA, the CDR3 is TGTGCCAGCAGCCCTCGACGGGGGAACCAAGAGACCCAGTACTTC. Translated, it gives CASSPRRGNQETQYF. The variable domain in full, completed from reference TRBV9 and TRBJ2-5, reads DSGVTQTPKHLITATGQRVTLRCSPRSGDLSVYWYQQSLDQGLQFLIQYYNGEERAKGNILERFSAQQFPDLHSELNLSSLELGDSALYFCASSPRRGNQETQYFGPGTRLLVL.

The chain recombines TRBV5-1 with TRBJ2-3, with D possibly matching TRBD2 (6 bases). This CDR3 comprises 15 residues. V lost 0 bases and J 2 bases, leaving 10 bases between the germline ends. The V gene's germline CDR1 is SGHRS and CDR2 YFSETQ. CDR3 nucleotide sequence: TGCGCCAGCAGCTTGGCCAGGAGGGTCACAGATACGCAGTATTTT. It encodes CASSLARRVTDTQYF.

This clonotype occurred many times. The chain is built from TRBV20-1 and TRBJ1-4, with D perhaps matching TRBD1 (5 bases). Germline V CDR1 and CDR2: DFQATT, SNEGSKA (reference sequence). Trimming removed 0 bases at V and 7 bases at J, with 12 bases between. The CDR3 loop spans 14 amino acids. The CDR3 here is CSARDRGFGEKLFF. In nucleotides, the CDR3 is TGCAGTGCTAGAGATCGGGGCTTTGGTGAAAAACTGTTTTTT.

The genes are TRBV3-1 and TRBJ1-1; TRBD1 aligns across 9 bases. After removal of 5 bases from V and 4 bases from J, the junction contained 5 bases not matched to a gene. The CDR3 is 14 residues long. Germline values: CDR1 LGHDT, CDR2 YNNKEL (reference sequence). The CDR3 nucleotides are TGTGCCAGCAGCTTCGGACAGGGGAGCACTGAAGCTTTCTTT. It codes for CASSFGQGSTEAFF.

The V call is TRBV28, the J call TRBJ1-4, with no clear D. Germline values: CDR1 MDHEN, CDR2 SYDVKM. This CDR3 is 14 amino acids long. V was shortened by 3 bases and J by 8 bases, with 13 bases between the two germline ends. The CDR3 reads CASSLDRWEEKLFF. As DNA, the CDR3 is TGTGCCAGCAGTTTGGATCGGTGGGAGGAAAAACTGTTTTTT.

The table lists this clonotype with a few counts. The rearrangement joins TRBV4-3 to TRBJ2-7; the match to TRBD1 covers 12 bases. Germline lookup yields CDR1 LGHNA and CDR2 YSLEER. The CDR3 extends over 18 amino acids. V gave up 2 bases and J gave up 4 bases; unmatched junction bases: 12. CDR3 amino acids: CASSQNYYPGQGAYEQYF. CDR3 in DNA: TGCGCCAGCAGCCAAAATTACTATCCGGGACAGGGGGCTTACGAGCAGTACTTC.

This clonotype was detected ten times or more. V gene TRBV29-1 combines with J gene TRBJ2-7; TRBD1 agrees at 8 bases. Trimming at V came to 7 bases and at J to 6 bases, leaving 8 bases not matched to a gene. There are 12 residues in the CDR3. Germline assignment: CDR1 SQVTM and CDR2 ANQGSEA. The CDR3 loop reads CSARTGPGEQYF. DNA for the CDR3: TGCAGCGCCCGGACAGGGCCGGGCGAGCAGTACTTC.

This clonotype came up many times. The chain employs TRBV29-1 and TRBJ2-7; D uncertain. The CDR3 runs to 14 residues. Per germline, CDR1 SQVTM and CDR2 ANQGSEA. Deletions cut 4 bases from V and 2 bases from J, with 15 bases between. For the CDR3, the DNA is TGCAGCGTTGGAGGCGAGACGGATGCCTACGAGCAGTACTTC. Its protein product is CSVGGETDAYEQYF.